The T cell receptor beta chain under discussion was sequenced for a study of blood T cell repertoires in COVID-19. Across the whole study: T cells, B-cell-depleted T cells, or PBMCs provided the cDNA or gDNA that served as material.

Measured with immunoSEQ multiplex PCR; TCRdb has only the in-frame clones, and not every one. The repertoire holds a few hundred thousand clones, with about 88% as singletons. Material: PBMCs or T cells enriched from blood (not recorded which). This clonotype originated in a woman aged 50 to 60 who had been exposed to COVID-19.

CDR3 protein: CALLPLAGAYNEQFF. DNA for the CDR3: TGTGCCCTCCTCCCCCTAGCGGGGGCTTACAATGAGCAGTTCTTC. The chain joins TRBV30 to TRBJ2-1; 10 bases are shared with TRBD2. V was clipped by 8 bases and J by 4 bases; unmatched bases: 11. This CDR3 comprises 15 residues. The germline V gene encodes CDR1 GTSNPN and CDR2 SVGIG (reference sequence).